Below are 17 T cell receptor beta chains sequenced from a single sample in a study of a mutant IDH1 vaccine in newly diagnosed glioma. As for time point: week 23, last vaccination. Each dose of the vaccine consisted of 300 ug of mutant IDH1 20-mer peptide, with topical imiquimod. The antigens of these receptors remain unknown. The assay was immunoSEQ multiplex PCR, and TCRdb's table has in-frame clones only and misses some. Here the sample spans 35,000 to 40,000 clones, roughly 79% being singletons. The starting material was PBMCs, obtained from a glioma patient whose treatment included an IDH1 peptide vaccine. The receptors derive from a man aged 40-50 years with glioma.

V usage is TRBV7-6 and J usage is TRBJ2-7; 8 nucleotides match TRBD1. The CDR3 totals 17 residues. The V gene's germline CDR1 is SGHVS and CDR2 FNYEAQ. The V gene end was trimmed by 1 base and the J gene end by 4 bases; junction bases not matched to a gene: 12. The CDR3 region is CASSLGTTGTGDYEQYF. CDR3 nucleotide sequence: TGTGCCAGCAGCTTAGGGACCACCGGGACAGGCGATTACGAGCAGTACTTC.

CDR3 DNA: TGTGCCAGCAGTGAGTGGACGGACTACTACGAGCAGTACTTC. Protein sequence: CASSEWTDYYEQYF. The chain combines TRBV6-1 with TRBJ2-7; D is possibly TRBD2 (6 bases). The CDR3 sequence is 14 residues long. From germline, CDR1 is MNHNS and CDR2 SASEGT. Trimming cost V 3 bases and J 3 bases, with 12 bases left between them.

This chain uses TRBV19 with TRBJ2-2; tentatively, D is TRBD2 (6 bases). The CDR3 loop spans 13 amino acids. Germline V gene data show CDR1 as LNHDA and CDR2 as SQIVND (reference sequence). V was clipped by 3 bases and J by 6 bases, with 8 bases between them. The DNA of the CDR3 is TGTGCCAGTAGTATCTCGGGAGCCGGGGAGCTGTTTTTT. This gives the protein CASSISGAGELFF.

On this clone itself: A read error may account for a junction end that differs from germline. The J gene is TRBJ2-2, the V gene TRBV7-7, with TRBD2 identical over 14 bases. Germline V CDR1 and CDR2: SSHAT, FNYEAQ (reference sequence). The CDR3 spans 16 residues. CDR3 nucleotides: TGTGCTAGCAGCCTGGGACTAGCGGGGGACACCGGGGAGCTGTTTTTT. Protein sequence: CASSLGLAGDTGELFF.

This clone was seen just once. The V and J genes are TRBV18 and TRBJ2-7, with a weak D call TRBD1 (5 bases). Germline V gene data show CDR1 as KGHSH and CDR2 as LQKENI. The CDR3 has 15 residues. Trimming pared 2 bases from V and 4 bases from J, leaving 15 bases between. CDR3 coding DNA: TGTGCCAGCTCACCAGGGCAGGGTAACTTTTACGAGCAGTACTTC. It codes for CASSPGQGNFYEQYF.

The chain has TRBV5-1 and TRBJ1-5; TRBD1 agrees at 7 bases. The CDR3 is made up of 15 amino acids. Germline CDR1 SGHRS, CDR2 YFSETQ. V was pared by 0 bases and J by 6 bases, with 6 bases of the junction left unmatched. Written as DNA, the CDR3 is TGCGCCAGCAGCTTGGAAGGGGGCAAGGGTCAGCCCCAGCATTTT. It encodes CASSLEGGKGQPQHF.

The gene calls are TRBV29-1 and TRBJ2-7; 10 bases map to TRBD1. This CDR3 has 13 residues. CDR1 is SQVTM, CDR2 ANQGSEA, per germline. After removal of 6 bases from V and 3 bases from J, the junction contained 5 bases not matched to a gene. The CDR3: CSVGQGEGYEQYF. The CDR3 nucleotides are TGCAGCGTCGGACAGGGGGAAGGCTACGAGCAGTACTTC.

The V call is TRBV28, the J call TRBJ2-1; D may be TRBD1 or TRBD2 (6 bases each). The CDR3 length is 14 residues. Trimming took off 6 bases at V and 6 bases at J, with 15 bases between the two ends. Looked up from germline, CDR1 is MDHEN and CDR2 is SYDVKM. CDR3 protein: CASSSYGGGNEQFF. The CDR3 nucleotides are TGTGCCAGCAGCTCATATGGAGGGGGCAATGAGCAGTTCTTC.

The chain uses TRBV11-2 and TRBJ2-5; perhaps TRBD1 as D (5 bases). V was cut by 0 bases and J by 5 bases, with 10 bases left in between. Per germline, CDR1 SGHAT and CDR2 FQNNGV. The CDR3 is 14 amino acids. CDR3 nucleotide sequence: TGTGCCAGCAGCTTAGACAGGGTAGGCGAGACCCAGTACTTC. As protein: CASSLDRVGETQYF.

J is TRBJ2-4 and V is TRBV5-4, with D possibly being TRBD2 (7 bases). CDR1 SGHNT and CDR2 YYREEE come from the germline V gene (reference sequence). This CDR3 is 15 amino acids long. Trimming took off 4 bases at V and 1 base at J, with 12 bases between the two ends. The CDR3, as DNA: TGTGCCAGCAGCCCGGGGGGCTTCGCCAAAAACATTCAGTACTTC. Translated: CASSPGGFAKNIQYF. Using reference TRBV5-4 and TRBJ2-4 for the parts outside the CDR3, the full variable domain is ETGVTQSPTHLIKTRGQQVTLRCSSQSGHNTVSWYQQALGQGPQFIFQYYREEENGRGNFPPRFSGLQFPNYSSELNVNALELDDSALYLCASSPGGFAKNIQYFGAGTRLSVL.

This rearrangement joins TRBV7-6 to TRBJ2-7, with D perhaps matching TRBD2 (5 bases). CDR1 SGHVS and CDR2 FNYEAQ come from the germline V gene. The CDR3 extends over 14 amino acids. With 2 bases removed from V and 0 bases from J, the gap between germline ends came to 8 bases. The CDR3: CASSLRETSYEQYF. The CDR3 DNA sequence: TGTGCCAGCAGCTTAAGGGAGACCTCCTACGAGCAGTACTTC.

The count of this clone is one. The CDR3: CASSVVGPGGRPDTQYF. The CDR3 nucleotides are TGTGCCAGCAGCGTAGTCGGACCGGGAGGCCGCCCAGATACGCAGTATTTT. V is TRBV9 and J is TRBJ2-3; 7 bases align to TRBD2. Looked up from germline, CDR1 is SGDLS and CDR2 is YYNGEE. The CDR3 has 17 residues. V was pared by 0 bases and J by 4 bases, with 11 bases of the junction left unmatched.

The CDR3 DNA reads TGTGCCAGCAGCCCCAGGTTGCAGGGTGGGGATCAGCCCCAGCATTTT. It codes for CASSPRLQGGDQPQHF. The gene calls are TRBV7-2 and TRBJ1-5, with D possibly being TRBD1 (5 bases). V was pared by 5 bases and J by 5 bases, with 19 bases between. The CDR3 extends over 16 amino acids. Germline V gene sequence: CDR1 SGHTA, CDR2 FQGNSA.

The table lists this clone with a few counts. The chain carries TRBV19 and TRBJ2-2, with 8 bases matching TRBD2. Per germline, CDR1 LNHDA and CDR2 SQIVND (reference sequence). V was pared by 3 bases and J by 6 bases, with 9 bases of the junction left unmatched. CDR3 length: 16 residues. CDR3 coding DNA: TGTGCCAGTAGTATCTCGTTAGCGGGGTACGCCGGGGAGCTGTTTTTT. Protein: CASSISLAGYAGELFF.

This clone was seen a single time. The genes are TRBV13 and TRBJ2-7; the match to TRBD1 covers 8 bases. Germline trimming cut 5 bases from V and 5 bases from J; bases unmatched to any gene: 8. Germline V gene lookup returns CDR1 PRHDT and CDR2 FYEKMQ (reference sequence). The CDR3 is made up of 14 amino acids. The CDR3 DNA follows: TGTGCCAGCAGCCCCAATGGCAGGGGGCACGAGCAGTACTTC. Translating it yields CASSPNGRGHEQYF. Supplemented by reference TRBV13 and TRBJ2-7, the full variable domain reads AAGVIQSPRHLIKEKRETATLKCYPIPRHDTVYWYQQGPGQDPQFLISFYEKMQSDKGSIPDRFSAQQFSDYHSELNMSSLELGDSALYFCASSPNGRGHEQYFGPGTRLTVT.

DNA of the CDR3: TGTGCCAGCAGTCCCGGACAGGGAAGCAATTCACCCCTCCACTTT. Encoded protein: CASSPGQGSNSPLHF. This chain connects TRBV27 to TRBJ1-6, with 8 bases fitting TRBD1. Germline V gene sequence: CDR1 MNHEY, CDR2 SMNVEV (reference sequence). The V gene end was trimmed by 5 bases and the J gene end by 7 bases; junction bases not matched to a gene: 7. The CDR3 runs to 15 residues.

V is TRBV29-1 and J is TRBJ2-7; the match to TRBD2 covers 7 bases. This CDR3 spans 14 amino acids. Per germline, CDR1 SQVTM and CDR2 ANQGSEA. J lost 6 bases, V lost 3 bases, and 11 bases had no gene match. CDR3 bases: TGCAGCGTTGAGGGTAGGGCGGGAGCTGCCGAGCAGTACTTC. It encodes CSVEGRAGAAEQYF.